Here is one T cell receptor beta chain with its context. The V gene end was trimmed by 1 base and the J gene end by 2 bases; junction bases not matched to a gene: 5. Germline V gene sequence: CDR1 DFQATT, CDR2 SNEGSKA (reference sequence). This CDR3 contains 15 residues. The sample belongs to a study of T-cell reconstitution after alpha-beta-depleted transplantation in children. Unique molecular identifiers tagged the TCRbeta library. MiXCR, run by TCRdb on the PCR reads, gives a single entry per CDR3 protein. The sample has around 960,000 distinct CDR3 sequences, 25% to 30% seen once. V is TRBV20-1 and J is TRBJ1-5, with 7 bases aligning to TRBD1. The material was PBMCs, mostly from graft donor cells, obtained 360 days after TCRalphabeta/CD19-depleted stem cell transplant. The sequence derives from a boy under two years old who had a stem cell transplant for SCID, so the T cells may come from the graft donor. The CDR3 DNA sequence: TGCAGTGCTAGAGTGACAGGGTTCGGCAATCAGCCCCAGCATTTT. It encodes CSARVTGFGNQPQHF.